A selection of T cell receptor beta chains follows, all from one sample in a study of shared clonotypes between healthy human individuals. Produced via immunoSEQ multiplex PCR; TCRdb's table is partial and in-frame only. The sample records 2 million to 2.5 million clones, around 96% being singletons. Sequencing was done on a sample of naive CD8+ T cells sorted from blood. The receptor source for this set is a man younger than 35 in good health. Each CDR3 is given with its conserved first and last residue. The D gene is left open where the match is weak. Expanded clones get a size class; other rows say once, few or many, or leave the size out.

CDR3 protein	CDR3 DNA	D gene	J gene	clone size	V gene
CASSLFEGVRYEQYF	TGTGCCAGCAGCTTATTCGAGGGGGTTCGCTACGAGCAGTACTTC	NA	TRBJ2-7	NA	TRBV5-6
CASSYSLEESYGYTF	TGTGCCAGCAGTTACTCACTGGAGGAGAGCTATGGCTACACCTTC	NA	TRBJ1-2	NA	TRBV6-5
CASSYSKDLPTYGYTF	TGTGCCAGCAGTTACTCGAAAGACCTGCCTACCTATGGCTACACCTTC	NA	TRBJ1-2	NA	TRBV6-5
CAREGRKGVRTTDTQYF	TGTGCCAGGGAGGGGAGAAAAGGTGTGAGAACCACAGATACGCAGTATTTT	NA	TRBJ2-3	NA	TRBV2
CASSERDRFNQPQHF	TGTGCCAGCAGCGAGCGAGACAGATTCAATCAGCCCCAGCATTTT	NA	TRBJ1-5	NA	TRBV6-5
CASSEARTSSLFSYEQYF	TGTGCCAGCAGTGAAGCGAGAACTAGCAGCTTATTTTCCTACGAGCAGTACTTC	NA	TRBJ2-7	once	TRBV6-1
CASSLRQAPETQYF	TGTGCCAGCAGTTTAAGACAGGCCCCAGAGACCCAGTACTTC	NA	TRBJ2-5	NA	TRBV27
CASSLTSGGHTDTQYF	TGTGCCAGCAGCTTGACGAGCGGGGGGCACACAGATACGCAGTATTTT	TRBD2	TRBJ2-3	NA	TRBV11-2
CASSLAEGNTEAFF	TGTGCCAGCAGCTTAGCAGAGGGGAACACTGAAGCTTTCTTT	NA	TRBJ1-1	NA	TRBV11-2
CASSQEPGQGHYGYTF	TGCGCCAGCAGCCAAGAGCCGGGACAGGGGCACTATGGCTACACCTTC	TRBD1	TRBJ1-2	NA	TRBV4-1
CASSPDQETQYF	TGCGCCAGCAGCCCTGATCAAGAGACCCAGTACTTC	NA	TRBJ2-5	NA	TRBV5-1
CASSRTGTATYEQYF	TGCGCCAGCAGCAGGACCGGGACAGCCACCTACGAGCAGTACTTC	TRBD1	TRBJ2-7	NA	TRBV4-1
CASSIGGGTEAFF	TGTGCCAGTAGTATCGGGGGTGGTACTGAAGCTTTCTTT	NA	TRBJ1-1	NA	TRBV19
CASSTPGWTEAFF	TGTGCCAGCAGCACCCCTGGCTGGACTGAAGCTTTCTTT	NA	TRBJ1-1	few	TRBV7-8
CSVEVVTGGTGELFF	TGCAGCGTTGAGGTGGTGACAGGGGGCACCGGGGAGCTGTTTTTT	TRBD1	TRBJ2-2	NA	TRBV29-1
CASSVEGLSGNTIYF	TGTGCCAGCAGCGTAGAGGGTCTCTCTGGAAACACCATATATTTT	NA	TRBJ1-3	once	TRBV9
CASSSTVDSDYEQYF	TGTGCCAGCAGCTCGACCGTGGACAGCGACTACGAGCAGTACTTC	NA	TRBJ2-7	NA	TRBV14
CASRMASGASRETQYF	TGTGCCAGCAGGATGGCTAGCGGGGCTTCCCGTGAGACCCAGTACTTC	TRBD2	TRBJ2-5	NA	TRBV28
CASSRGGLNQPQHF	TGTGCCAGTAGTAGGGGGGGCCTCAATCAGCCCCAGCATTTT	NA	TRBJ1-5	NA	TRBV19
CASSTHRGPNYGYTF	TGTGCCAGCAGTACCCACAGGGGTCCTAACTATGGCTACACCTTC	TRBD1	TRBJ1-2	NA	TRBV27
CASSHPSGGTSGSTDTQYF	TGTGCCAGCAGCCATCCCAGTGGGGGGACTAGCGGGAGCACAGATACGCAGTATTTT	TRBD2	TRBJ2-3	once	TRBV9
CASSLVPANYGYTF	TGTGCCAGCAGCTTAGTCCCCGCTAACTATGGCTACACCTTC	NA	TRBJ1-2	NA	TRBV11-2
CASSYSPDSNWEYF	TGTGCCAGCAGTTACTCGCCGGACAGTAACTGGGAGTACTTC	NA	TRBJ2-7	NA	TRBV6-5
CASREGTGVPYEQYF	TGTGCCAGCAGAGAGGGGACAGGGGTTCCCTACGAGCAGTACTTC	TRBD1	TRBJ2-7	NA	TRBV2
CASSLGVGYEQYF	TGTGCCAGCAGCTTAGGAGTAGGGTACGAGCAGTACTTC	NA	TRBJ2-7	NA	TRBV11-3
CASSRTPLLPDTQYF	TGTGCCAGCAGCCGGACCCCTTTACTGCCAGATACGCAGTATTTT	NA	TRBJ2-3	NA	TRBV5-6
CASSLEVAGPTDTQYF	TGTGCCAGCAGCTTGGAGGTAGCGGGACCCACAGATACGCAGTATTTT	TRBD2	TRBJ2-3	once	TRBV5-6
CASSTRAGTGGYEQYF	TGTGCCAGCAGTACACGAGCCGGGACAGGGGGCTACGAGCAGTACTTC	TRBD1	TRBJ2-7	NA	TRBV27
CSVEDPGLARYGSYNEQFF	TGCAGCGTTGAAGATCCAGGACTAGCTCGGTATGGATCCTACAATGAGCAGTTCTTC	TRBD2	TRBJ2-1	NA	TRBV29-1
CASRAGSERKNSPLHF	TGCGCCAGCAGGGCGGGTTCGGAACGGAAAAATTCACCCCTCCACTTT	NA	TRBJ1-6	NA	TRBV5-1
CASRDSFSTDTQYF	TGTGCCAGCAGGGACTCTTTTAGCACAGATACGCAGTATTTT	NA	TRBJ2-3	once	TRBV6-1
CASSAGLAAYEQYF	TGTGCCAGCAGCGCGGGACTAGCGGCCTACGAGCAGTACTTC	TRBD2	TRBJ2-7	NA	TRBV7-2
CASSYSPGGPGELFF	TGTGCCAGCAGTTACTCCCCCGGAGGGCCCGGGGAGCTGTTTTTT	NA	TRBJ2-2	NA	TRBV6-5
CSVEPALTIEAFF	TGCAGCGTTGAGCCGGCCCTCACGATTGAAGCTTTCTTT	NA	TRBJ1-1	once	TRBV29-1
CASSLRDRYYEQYF	TGTGCCAGCAGCCTCCGGGACAGATACTACGAGCAGTACTTC	TRBD1	TRBJ2-7	NA	TRBV6-5
CASSIAGGVSEQYF	TGTGCCAGCAGCATAGCGGGAGGGGTCTCCGAGCAGTACTTC	TRBD2	TRBJ2-7	NA	TRBV7-6
CASSPLAGMDTEAFF	TGTGCCAGCTCACCACTGGCGGGTATGGACACTGAAGCTTTCTTT	NA	TRBJ1-1	NA	TRBV18
CAISEGTSGRVDTQYF	TGTGCCATCAGTGAGGGTACTAGCGGGAGAGTAGATACGCAGTATTTT	TRBD2	TRBJ2-3	NA	TRBV10-3
CAWSVGTGDYEQYF	TGTGCCTGGAGTGTTGGGACAGGGGACTACGAGCAGTACTTC	TRBD1	TRBJ2-7	NA	TRBV30